These 12 T cell receptor beta chains came from one sample sequenced in a study of beta chain features in type 1 diabetes (dated by TCRdb to the late 2010s). The method behind the library was the immunoSEQ multiplex PCR assay. The entire isolated RNA was reverse transcribed using the High Capacity cDNA Reverse Transcription Kit, and thus expressed TCRB transcripts were sequenced. The immuneACCESS repertoire file appears here via TCRdb, limited to in-frame rearrangements. These files lack a portion of the clones; in checked studies, under half of the deficit traces to unresolved V genes, and the cause of the others is not known. The table for this sample lists hundreds of thousands of clones; 7% to 9% of them were counted only once. Clones ranked in the top ten supply less than 0.45% of the sample. Sequenced input: central memory CD4+ T cells from blood. The receptor source for this set is a woman aged 18-35 years in good health.

This clone was observed a few times. The rearrangement uses TRBV28 and TRBJ1-5; 10 bases agree with TRBD1. V was clipped by 6 bases and J by 2 bases; unmatched bases: 10. CDR3 length equals 17 residues. Germline CDR1 reads MDHEN; CDR2 reads SYDVKM. CDR3 nucleotide sequence: TGTGCCAGCAGAATACCGGGACAGGGGTACGGCAATCAGCCCCAGCATTTT. It yields the protein CASRIPGQGYGNQPQHF.

The chain recombines TRBV21-1 with TRBJ2-4; no DNA check was done on the table's D call, TRBD2. TRBV21-1 is a documented pseudogene. There are 18 residues in the CDR3. The CDR3 DNA sequence: TGTGCCAGCAGCCCTTGTGGGACTAGCGGTAGGGCCAAAAACATTCAGTACTTC. It specifies CASSPCGTSGRAKNIQYF.

The rearrangement links TRBV29-1 to TRBJ1-1, with D possibly TRBD1 on 5 matching bases. The ends were cut back, 6 bases at V and 0 bases at J, with 17 bases in the middle. The CDR3 is 15 amino acids. Germline loops: CDR1 SQVTM, CDR2 ANQGSEA. CDR3 DNA sequence: TGCAGCGTATCCGGGATCCAGGGCATGAACACTGAAGCTTTCTTT. Its protein is CSVSGIQGMNTEAFF.

This clone was picked up a small number of times. The rearrangement joins TRBV2 to TRBJ2-5; 10 positions agree with TRBD1. Germline V gene sequence: CDR1 SNHLY, CDR2 FYNNEI. The V segment lost 10 bases and the J segment 5 bases; nucleotides outside the gene matches: 10. This CDR3 spans 14 amino acids. Written as DNA, the CDR3 is TGTGCCACAACCCGGGACAGGGGTTCGGAGACCCAGTACTTC. The encoded protein is CATTRDRGSETQYF. The full variable domain, rest sourced from reference TRBV2 and TRBJ2-5, is EPEVTQTPSHQVTQMGQEVILRCVPISNHLYFYWYRQILGQKVEFLVSFYNNEISEKSEIFDDQFSVERPDGSNFTLKIRSTKLEDSAMYFCATTRDRGSETQYFGPGTRLLVL.

This clone was found many times. The chain couples TRBV23-1 to TRBJ1-2; 9 nucleotides match TRBD1. TRBV23-1 is sorted into the ORF group, with uncertain function. The length of the CDR3 is 15 residues. With 0 bases clipped from V and 7 bases from J, the junction kept 6 bases outside the gene matches. The CDR3 reads CASSQSGVGQGGYTF. In nucleotides, the CDR3 is TGCGCCAGCAGTCAATCGGGGGTGGGACAGGGTGGCTACACCTTC.

V gene TRBV7-2 combines with J gene TRBJ1-1, with TRBD1 as a possible D gene (6 bases). V gave up 5 bases and J gave up 2 bases, with 12 bases separating them. Germline V lookup: CDR1 SGHTA, CDR2 FQGNSA. CDR3 length equals 14 residues. The CDR3, as DNA: TGTGCCAGCAGCATCGGACAGACTAACACTGAAGCTTTCTTT. It specifies CASSIGQTNTEAFF.

The V and J genes are TRBV6-5 and TRBJ2-5; TRBD1 matches 8 bases. Germline V gene data show CDR1 as MNHEY and CDR2 as SVGAGI. This CDR3 is built from 16 residues. Trimming at V came to 2 bases and at J to 3 bases, leaving 8 bases not matched to a gene. DNA for the CDR3: TGTGCCAGCAGTTACGGCCGGGACAGGCGTAAAGAGACCCAGTACTTC. Translation gives CASSYGRDRRKETQYF.

J is TRBJ2-7 and V is TRBV7-2; TRBD1 matches at 9 bases. Germline CDR1 SGHTA, CDR2 FQGNSA. V gave up 0 bases and J gave up 1 base; unmatched junction bases: 4. The CDR3 has 16 amino acids. CDR3 sequence (DNA): TGTGCCAGCAGCTTAGCGGGCGGGACAGGGTCCTACGAGCAGTACTTC. It translates to CASSLAGGTGSYEQYF.

As regards this clone: The germline gene is not matched at one end of the junction; a read error may be the cause. Other DNA sequences in this specimen translate into the identical CDR3. The chain is built from TRBV10-3 and TRBJ2-3, with unresolved D. Germline CDR1 and CDR2: ENHRY and SYGVKD. The CDR3 loop spans 12 amino acids. In nucleotides, the CDR3 is TGTGCCATTAGTGGGCGCACAGATACGCAGTATTTT. Its translation is CAISGRTDTQYF.

This clone was observed a single time. The CDR3 protein is CASSRDNSNQPQHF. CDR3 nucleotide sequence: TGTGCCAGCAGTCGTGACAATAGCAATCAGCCCCAGCATTTT. The V gene is TRBV6-6, the J gene TRBJ1-5; D is uncertain. The germline V gene encodes CDR1 MNHNY and CDR2 SVGAGI (reference sequence). The CDR3 is 14 amino acids. Trimming took 5 bases from V and 0 from J, leaving 8 bases between them.

This clone was observed a few times. The chain joins TRBV4-3 to TRBJ1-5; D unresolved. The CDR3 has 15 amino acids. The germline gives CDR1 LGHNA, CDR2 YSLEER. Trimming pared 1 base from V and 3 bases from J, leaving 10 bases between. For the CDR3, the DNA is TGCGCCAGCAGCCAAGTTTGGAGAAACAATCAGCCCCAGCATTTT. This gives the protein CASSQVWRNNQPQHF.

This clone was picked up a small number of times. V gene TRBV4-2 combines with J gene TRBJ1-4, with a possible D match to TRBD1 (5 bases). The germline CDR1 and CDR2 sequences are LGHNA and YNFKEQ. Trimming left V 3 bases short and J 5 bases short, with 10 bases between. The CDR3 is 14 amino acids. CDR3 region: CASSQGGVNEKLFF. CDR3 DNA: TGTGCCAGCAGCCAGGGAGGGGTAAATGAAAAACTGTTTTTT.